Following are 14 T cell receptor beta chains from one sample sequenced in a study of T cells in Graves' hyperthyroidism and ophthalmopathy. TCR beta CDR3 regions were amplified from RNA transcripts. Using the HTBI primer set, a first-round RT-PCR was run on the TCR CDR3. TCRdb reprocessed the multiplex PCR reads via MiXCR and lists one record per CDR3 protein. Of around 350,000 distinct CDR3 sequences in the sample, roughly an eighth are singletons; the top ten hold around a tenth. The sample was blood. These receptors all stem from a woman between 18 and 29 years old with Graves' hyperthyroidism.

This clonotype was found many times. The rearrangement links TRBV7-9 to TRBJ2-7; 8 bases are shared with TRBD1. V lost 4 bases and J lost 0; bases outside the gene matches: 17. There are 19 residues in the CDR3. The V gene's germline CDR1 is SEHNR and CDR2 FQNEAQ (reference sequence). This CDR3 reads CASSSSQGEALISSYEQYF. In DNA, the CDR3 is TGTGCCAGCAGCTCGTCACAGGGGGAGGCCCTCATCTCCTCCTACGAGCAGTACTTC.

This clonotype has more than one count but fewer than ten. V usage is TRBV25-1 and J usage is TRBJ2-4; 9 bases match TRBD2. With 3 bases clipped from V and 4 bases from J, the junction kept 7 bases outside the gene matches. This CDR3 comprises 16 residues. Per the germline V gene, CDR1 is MGHDK and CDR2 is SYGVNS. CDR3 bases: TGTGCCAGCAGTGACCTCTCTAGCGGGAATAAAAACATTCAGTACTTC. Translated, it gives CASSDLSSGNKNIQYF.

This clonotype has a count of ten or more. The J gene is TRBJ2-1, the V gene TRBV7-9; TRBD2 is a possible D gene (5 bases). CDR1 SEHNR and CDR2 FQNEAQ come from the germline V gene (reference sequence). CDR3 length: 19 residues. V lost 2 bases and J 0 bases, leaving 20 bases between the germline ends. The CDR3, as DNA: TGTGCCAGCAGCTTAAGCTCCCCGAGGGTTGTTAGCTCCTACAATGAGCAGTTCTTC. Translated, it gives CASSLSSPRVVSSYNEQFF.

The chain links TRBV19 to TRBJ2-2, with 12 bases lining up with TRBD1. Per germline, CDR1 LNHDA and CDR2 SQIVND (reference sequence). Trimming at V came to 5 bases and at J to 7 bases, leaving 11 bases not matched to a gene. This CDR3 region has 17 residues. In nucleotides, the CDR3 is TGTGCCAGTAGTGAATTACCCGGGACAGGGGGCAACGGGGAGCTGTTTTTT. As protein: CASSELPGTGGNGELFF.

On this clonotype itself: This may be a read error: a much more frequent sequence differs by one nucleotide. This chain links TRBV3-1 with TRBJ2-5; 8 bases are shared with TRBD1. This CDR3 is built from 16 residues. Germline values: CDR1 LGHDT, CDR2 YNNKEL (reference sequence). CDR3 DNA sequence: TGTGCCGGCAGCCAAGGGGGACAGGATGAGATAGAGACCCAGTACTTC. This gives the protein CAGSQGGQDEIETQYF.

This clonotype was seen at least ten times. J is TRBJ1-5 and V is TRBV12-3 or TRBV12-4; no clear D. This CDR3 comprises 13 residues. Between the trimmed V and J ends, which lost 8 bases and 4 bases, there was a span of 12 bases. The CDR3 sequence: CASGEAANQPQHF. Written as DNA, the CDR3 is TGTGCCAGCGGTGAGGCGGCTAATCAGCCCCAGCATTTT.

The sample holds a few counts of this clonotype. This chain uses TRBV6-1 with TRBJ2-7, with D possibly being TRBD2 (6 bases). This CDR3 spans 14 amino acids. CDR1 MNHNS and CDR2 SASEGT come from the germline V gene. The V end lost 7 bases, the J end lost 1 base, and 14 bases lay between the germline ends. CDR3 DNA sequence: TGTGCCAGCACCTACGGGACTGGGTCCTACGAGCAGTACTTC. Its protein is CASTYGTGSYEQYF.

The sample holds a few counts of this clonotype. V usage is TRBV5-6 and J usage is TRBJ1-5; D is unresolved. The germline V gene encodes CDR1 SGHDT and CDR2 YYEEEE. V lost 4 bases, J lost 7 bases, and 21 bases lay in between. The CDR3 is 16 amino acids. Here the CDR3 reads CASSRTGEGVDQPQHF. The CDR3 bases are TGTGCCAGCAGCCGAACTGGGGAGGGAGTGGACCAGCCCCAGCATTTT.

At least ten counts were recorded for this clonotype. The genes are TRBV7-9 and TRBJ2-3; the D gene is possibly TRBD2 (6 bases). Trimming cost V 1 base and J 2 bases, with 16 bases left between them. Germline CDR1 and CDR2: SEHNR and FQNEAQ (reference sequence). CDR3 length equals 17 residues. The CDR3 spells CASSLGGAGGNTDTQYF. The CDR3 DNA is TGTGCCAGCAGCTTAGGAGGAGCGGGCGGAAACACAGATACGCAGTATTTT.

This clonotype was observed many times. V usage is TRBV15 and J usage is TRBJ1-1; 9 bases align to TRBD1. J gave up 5 bases and V 1 base, and 8 bases lay outside the gene matches. The CDR3 consists of 16 residues. Germline CDR1 LNHNV, CDR2 YYDKDF (reference sequence). CDR3 residues: CATSRGGQGQRTEAFF. CDR3 nucleotide sequence: TGTGCCACCAGCAGAGGAGGACAGGGGCAGCGAACTGAAGCTTTCTTT.

This clonotype was counted at least ten times. V gene TRBV6-2 or TRBV6-3 combines with J gene TRBJ2-7, with 12 bases fitting TRBD2. This CDR3 contains 16 residues. V dropped 8 bases and J dropped 2; count of bases not matched to a gene: 10. The germline V gene has CDR1 MNHEY and CDR2 SVGEGT. Here the CDR3 DNA reads TGTGCCAGCTCCGGGACTAGCGGGCCGGATGCCTACGAGCAGTACTTC. Translating it yields CASSGTSGPDAYEQYF.

The gene calls are TRBV6-9 and TRBJ1-6; D possibly corresponds to TRBD1 (6 bases). The CDR3 is made up of 18 amino acids. Germline V gene data show CDR1 as MNHGY and CDR2 as SVAAGI. Deletions cut 3 bases from V and 9 bases from J, with 24 bases between. CDR3 region: CASSYVPGVRGASSPLHF. DNA of the CDR3: TGTGCCAGCAGTTACGTTCCAGGGGTCCGAGGGGCAAGTTCACCCCTCCACTTT.

This clonotype was observed many times. This chain uses TRBV5-1 with TRBJ2-4; TRBD1 aligns across 7 bases. Germline assignment: CDR1 SGHRS and CDR2 YFSETQ. Trimming took 4 bases from V and 8 from J; bases not matched to a gene: 12. The CDR3 has 15 residues. CDR3 amino acids: CASSEVGQDGDIQYF. The CDR3, as DNA: TGCGCCAGCAGCGAAGTTGGACAGGACGGGGACATTCAGTACTTC.

Ten or more counts support this clonotype. V gene TRBV5-5 combines with J gene TRBJ2-1; the D gene is possibly TRBD2 (6 bases). V dropped 5 bases and J dropped 1 base, with 19 bases sitting between them. CDR1 and CDR2 (germline): SGHKS, YYEKEE (reference sequence). This CDR3 spans 17 amino acids. The CDR3 sequence is CASSSPAGAGSYNEQFF. The CDR3 DNA follows: TGTGCCAGCAGTTCGCCCGCTGGGGCGGGGTCCTACAATGAGCAGTTCTTC.